What follows are 11 T cell receptor beta chains derived from one specimen sequenced in a study of OX40 agonist ivuxolimab in advanced cancers. The table came from immunoSEQ multiplex PCR; TCRdb's copy has only in-frame clones and leaves some out. The table records 130,000 or so clones, 90% of them present only once. The sample in question was CD4+ or CD8+ T cells sorted from blood, obtained in a trial of the OX40 agonist ivuxolimab. The receptors originated from an adult with an advanced solid tumor such as melanoma, head and neck, liver or kidney cancer.

This clone is a singleton in its sample. The CDR3 DNA sequence: TGTGCCAGCAGAGGGACTAGCGGGAGGGCGGGCTACGAGCAGTACTTC. As protein: CASRGTSGRAGYEQYF. This chain connects TRBV2 to TRBJ2-7; 16 positions match TRBD2. V lost 6 bases and J lost 3; bases outside the gene matches: 5. CDR1 SNHLY and CDR2 FYNNEI come from the germline V gene. This CDR3 comprises 16 residues.

V is TRBV6-4 and J is TRBJ2-1; 11 positions match TRBD1. The length of the CDR3 is 16 residues. The germline V gene encodes CDR1 MRHNA and CDR2 SNTAGT. V was pared by 3 bases and J by 5 bases, with 6 bases of the junction left unmatched. As DNA, the CDR3 is TGTGCCAGCAGTGATAATCCGGGACAGGGGGACAATGAGCAGTTCTTC. This sequence encodes CASSDNPGQGDNEQFF.

This chain links TRBV4-2 with TRBJ1-3; maybe TRBD1 (5 bases). This CDR3 has 16 amino acids. Germline CDR1 reads LGHNA; CDR2 reads YNFKEQ. V lost 4 bases and J lost 4, with 17 bases in between. CDR3 bases: TGTGCCAGCAGCCCGTCGGAAGGGGCTCAGGGAAACACCATATATTTT. Protein: CASSPSEGAQGNTIYF.

V gene TRBV4-1 combines with J gene TRBJ2-7; 10 bases match TRBD2. After removal of 2 bases from V and 4 bases from J, the junction contained 11 bases not matched to a gene. The CDR3 has 17 residues. Germline CDR1 reads MGHRA; CDR2 reads YSYEKL. In DNA, the CDR3 is TGCGCCAGCAGCCAAAGGGGGAGCGGGAGGGCCAGGTACGAGCAGTACTTC. The encoded protein is CASSQRGSGRARYEQYF.

This chain connects TRBV30 to TRBJ2-7; no reliable D call. CDR1 and CDR2 from the germline V gene are GTSNPN and SVGIG (reference sequence). Trimming removed 8 bases at V and 2 bases at J, with 10 bases between. The CDR3 extends over 11 amino acids. This CDR3 reads CAREWAYEQYF. In DNA, the CDR3 is TGTGCCAGAGAGTGGGCCTACGAGCAGTACTTC.

This sequence joins TRBV15 and TRBJ2-7; D might be TRBD1 (7 bases). V was cut by 0 bases and J by 7 bases, with 13 bases left in between. The CDR3 is 14 residues long. Germline CDR1 reads LNHNV; CDR2 reads YYDKDF (reference sequence). In nucleotides, the CDR3 is TGTGCCACCAGCAGAGACAGGGGGGCAGGAGAGCAGTACTTC. Translation: CATSRDRGAGEQYF.

The V and J genes are TRBV7-3 and TRBJ1-4; D is possibly TRBD1 (5 bases). Trimming left V 2 bases short and J 0 bases short, with 10 bases between. The CDR3 is 16 residues long. Germline V gene data show CDR1 as SGHTA and CDR2 as FQGTGA. CDR3 coding DNA: TGTGCCAGCAGCTTACAGGGCCCGGCAACTAATGAAAAACTGTTTTTT. Amino acid sequence: CASSLQGPATNEKLFF.

The chain has TRBV19 and TRBJ2-1; D uncertain. Germline V CDR1 and CDR2: LNHDA, SQIVND (reference sequence). V was trimmed by 3 bases and J by 7 bases, leaving 10 bases between them. There are 13 residues in the CDR3. As DNA, the CDR3 is TGTGCCAGTAGTATCCAAACTCTGAATGAGCAGTTCTTC. Amino acids: CASSIQTLNEQFF.

This clone was seen only once. The chain carries TRBV5-1 and TRBJ1-1; no firm D call. Germline V gene sequence: CDR1 SGHRS, CDR2 YFSETQ. This CDR3 contains 15 residues. The germline V and J ends were trimmed by 0 bases and 5 bases, with 14 bases remaining between them. The CDR3: CASSLGVAPGTEAFF. CDR3 coding DNA: TGCGCCAGCAGCTTGGGAGTAGCGCCCGGAACTGAAGCTTTCTTT.

This clone was seen only once. The CDR3 is CASSLGTSGLTDTQYF. The CDR3 DNA reads TGTGCCAGCAGCTTGGGGACTAGTGGGCTCACAGATACGCAGTATTTT. The chain is built from TRBV9 and TRBJ2-3; 8 nucleotides agree with TRBD2. The CDR3 totals 16 residues. CDR1 and CDR2 from the germline V gene are SGDLS and YYNGEE. V trimming: 4 bases; J trimming: 2 bases; junction bases outside the gene matches: 9.

The sample holds one count of this clone. The chain links TRBV5-1 to TRBJ2-5; D gene ambiguous. CDR1 SGHRS and CDR2 YFSETQ come from the germline V gene. The germline V and J ends were trimmed by 1 base and 5 bases, with 9 bases remaining between them. This CDR3 is 13 amino acids long. CDR3 coding DNA: TGCGCCAGCAGCTTGCAGCCCTGGGAGACCCAGTACTTC. Amino acid sequence: CASSLQPWETQYF.